This entry concerns a single T cell receptor beta chain. Its antigen is still unknown. This entry belongs to a study of beta chain features in type 1 diabetes. As for the study in general: Sorted cells from all samples, numbering about 98 million, were examined.

Every bit of the isolated RNA underwent reverse transcription, so sequencing read expressed TCRB transcripts. Using immunoSEQ multiplex PCR, the repertoire was profiled, and TCRdb retains in-frame clones only, with some absent. The sample records 500,000 to 700,000 clones, around a sixth being singletons. Broader study findings: Whatever favoring of shorter templates PCR might show would apply equally to patients and controls. Naive, central memory and Treg TCRB repertoires seemed to resemble each other more closely in patients than they did in healthy donors. TCRB CDR3s from Type 1 diabetes patients were moderately but significantly shorter in all four CD4+ subsets.

The ends were cut back, 2 bases at V and 2 bases at J, with 7 bases in the middle. The CDR3 contains 13 residues. Germline values: CDR1 SGHTA, CDR2 FQGNSA. The chain carries TRBV7-2 and TRBJ2-7; D may be TRBD2 (5 bases). This clonotype was sampled from a man between 18 and 29 years old in good health. The sequenced sample was naive CD4+ T cells from blood. For the CDR3, the DNA is TGTGCCAGCAGCTTACTGACTACCTACGAGCAGTACTTC. Translating it yields CASSLLTTYEQYF.